This TCR beta chain was recorded in a study of T cell changes during pregnancy in multiple sclerosis. TCRdb keeps only in-frame clones here, not all; method: immunoSEQ multiplex PCR. This table holds roughly 90,000 clones, around 93% found once. This TCR came from a female donor with multiple sclerosis, enrolled in a pregnancy study. Sequenced here: peripheral blood, sampled in the first trimester of pregnancy.

The CDR3 DNA reads as TGTGCCAGCAGCGAGGAGGACCTGCCATGGGGCACAGATACGCAGTATTTT. Translating gives CASSEEDLPWGTDTQYF. The chain recombines TRBV9 with TRBJ2-3; a possible D gene is TRBD2 (5 bases). V dropped 3 bases and J dropped 1 base, with 18 bases sitting between them. This CDR3 spans 17 amino acids. The germline V gene has CDR1 SGDLS and CDR2 YYNGEE.